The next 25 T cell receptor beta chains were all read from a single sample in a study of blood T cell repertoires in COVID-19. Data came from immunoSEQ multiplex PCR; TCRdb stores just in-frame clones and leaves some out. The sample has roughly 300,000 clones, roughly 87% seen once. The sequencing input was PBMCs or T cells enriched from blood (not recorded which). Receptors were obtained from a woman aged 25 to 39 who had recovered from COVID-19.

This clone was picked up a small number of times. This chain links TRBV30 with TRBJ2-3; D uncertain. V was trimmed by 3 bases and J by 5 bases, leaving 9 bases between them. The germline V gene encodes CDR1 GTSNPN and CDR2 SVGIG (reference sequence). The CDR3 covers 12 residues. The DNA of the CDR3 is TGTGCCTGGAGGAGTAACGGAGATACGCAGTATTTT. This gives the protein CAWRSNGDTQYF.

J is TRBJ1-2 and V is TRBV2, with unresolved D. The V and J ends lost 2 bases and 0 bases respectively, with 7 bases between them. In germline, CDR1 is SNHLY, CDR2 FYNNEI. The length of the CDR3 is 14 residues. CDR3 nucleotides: TGTGCCAGCAGTGAACAGGTTGCTAACTATGGCTACACCTTC. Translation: CASSEQVANYGYTF.

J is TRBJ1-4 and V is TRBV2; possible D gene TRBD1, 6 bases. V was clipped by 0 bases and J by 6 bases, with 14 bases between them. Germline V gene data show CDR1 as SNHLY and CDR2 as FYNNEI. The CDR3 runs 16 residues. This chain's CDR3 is CASSEALRGGDEKLFF. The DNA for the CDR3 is TGTGCCAGCAGTGAAGCGCTTCGGGGGGGCGATGAAAAACTGTTTTTT.

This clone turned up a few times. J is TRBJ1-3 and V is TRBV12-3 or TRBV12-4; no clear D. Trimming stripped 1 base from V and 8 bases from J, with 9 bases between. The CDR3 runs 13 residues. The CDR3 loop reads CASSLGPGDTIYF. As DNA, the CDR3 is TGTGCCAGCAGTTTAGGCCCCGGAGACACCATATATTTT.

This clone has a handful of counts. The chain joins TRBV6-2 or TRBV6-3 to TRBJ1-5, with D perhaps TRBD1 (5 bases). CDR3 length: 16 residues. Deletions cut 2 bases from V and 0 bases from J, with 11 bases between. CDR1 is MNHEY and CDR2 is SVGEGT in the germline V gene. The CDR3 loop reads CASSYPRQISNQPQHF. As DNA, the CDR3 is TGTGCCAGCAGTTACCCGCGACAGATTAGCAATCAGCCCCAGCATTTT.

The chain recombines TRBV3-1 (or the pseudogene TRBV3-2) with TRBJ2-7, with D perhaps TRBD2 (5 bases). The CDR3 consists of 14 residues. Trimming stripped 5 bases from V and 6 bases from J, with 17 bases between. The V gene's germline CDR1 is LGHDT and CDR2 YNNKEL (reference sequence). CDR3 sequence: CASSFRGQKIEQYF. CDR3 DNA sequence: TGTGCCAGCAGCTTCAGAGGGCAGAAGATCGAGCAGTACTTC.

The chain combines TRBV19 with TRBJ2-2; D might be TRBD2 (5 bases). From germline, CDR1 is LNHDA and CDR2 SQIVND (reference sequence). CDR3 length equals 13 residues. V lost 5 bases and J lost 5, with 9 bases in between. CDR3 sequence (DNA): TGTGCCAGTAGTTCCCCGGGGACCGGGGAGCTGTTTTTT. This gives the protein CASSSPGTGELFF.

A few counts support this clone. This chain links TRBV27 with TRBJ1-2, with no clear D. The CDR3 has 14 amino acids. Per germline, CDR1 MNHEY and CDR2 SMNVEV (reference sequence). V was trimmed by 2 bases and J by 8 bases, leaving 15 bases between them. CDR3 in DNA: TGTGCCAGCAGTTTAACAAGTGCCCTGTACGGCTACACCTTC. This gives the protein CASSLTSALYGYTF.

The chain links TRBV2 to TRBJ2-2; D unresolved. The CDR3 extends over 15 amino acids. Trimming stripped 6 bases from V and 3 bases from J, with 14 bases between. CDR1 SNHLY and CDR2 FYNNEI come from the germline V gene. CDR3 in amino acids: CASRSAQTDTGELFF. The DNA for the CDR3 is TGTGCCAGCAGGTCGGCGCAGACTGACACCGGGGAGCTGTTTTTT.

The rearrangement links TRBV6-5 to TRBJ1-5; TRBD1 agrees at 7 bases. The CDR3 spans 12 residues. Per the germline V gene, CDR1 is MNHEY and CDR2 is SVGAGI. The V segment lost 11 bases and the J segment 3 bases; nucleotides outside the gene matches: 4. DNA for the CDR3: TGTGCCGTCAGGGGGGACAATCAGCCCCAGCATTTT. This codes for CAVRGDNQPQHF.

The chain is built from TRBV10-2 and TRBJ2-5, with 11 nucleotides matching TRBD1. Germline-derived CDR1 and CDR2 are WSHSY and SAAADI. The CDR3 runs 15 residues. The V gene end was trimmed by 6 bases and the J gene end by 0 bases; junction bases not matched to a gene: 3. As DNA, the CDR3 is TGCGCCAGCAGGGGGACAGGGGGGAACCAAGAGACCCAGTACTTC. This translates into CASRGTGGNQETQYF.

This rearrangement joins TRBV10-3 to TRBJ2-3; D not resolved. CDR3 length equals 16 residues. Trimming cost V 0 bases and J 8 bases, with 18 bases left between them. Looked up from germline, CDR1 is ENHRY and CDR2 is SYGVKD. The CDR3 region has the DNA TGTGCCATCAGTGAGTCGCAACGGCCCCCGGGTGGTACGCAGTATTTT. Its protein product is CAISESQRPPGGTQYF.

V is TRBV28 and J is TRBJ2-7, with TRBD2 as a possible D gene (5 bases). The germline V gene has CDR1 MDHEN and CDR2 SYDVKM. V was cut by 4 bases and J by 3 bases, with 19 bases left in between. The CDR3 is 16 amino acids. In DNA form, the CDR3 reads TGTGCCAGCAGTTCCCGAGGGATGGGGAATTACTACGAGCAGTACTTC. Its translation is CASSSRGMGNYYEQYF.

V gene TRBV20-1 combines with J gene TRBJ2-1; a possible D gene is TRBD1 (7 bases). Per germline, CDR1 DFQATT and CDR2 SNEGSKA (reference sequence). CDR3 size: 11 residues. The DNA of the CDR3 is TGCAATATAGGAGGGGGCCATGAGCAGTTCTTC. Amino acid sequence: CNIGGGHEQFF.

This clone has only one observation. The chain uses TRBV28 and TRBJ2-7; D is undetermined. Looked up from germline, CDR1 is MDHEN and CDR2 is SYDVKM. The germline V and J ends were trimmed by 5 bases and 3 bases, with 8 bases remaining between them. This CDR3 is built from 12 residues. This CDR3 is CASSAGNYEQYF. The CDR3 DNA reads TGTGCCAGCAGTGCAGGAAACTACGAGCAGTACTTC.

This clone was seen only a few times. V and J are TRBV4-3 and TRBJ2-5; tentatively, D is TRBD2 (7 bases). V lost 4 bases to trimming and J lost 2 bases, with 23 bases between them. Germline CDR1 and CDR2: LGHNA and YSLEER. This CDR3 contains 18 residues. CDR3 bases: TGCGCCAGCAGCCCAGCCTGGGTAGGGGGGGGCCAACAAGAGACCCAGTACTTC. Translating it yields CASSPAWVGGGQQETQYF.

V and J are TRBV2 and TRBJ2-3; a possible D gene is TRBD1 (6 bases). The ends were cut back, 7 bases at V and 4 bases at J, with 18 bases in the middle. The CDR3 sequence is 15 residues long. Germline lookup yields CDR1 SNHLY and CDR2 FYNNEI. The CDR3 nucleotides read TGTGCCAGCATCCTCGGCAGGGGTTACGCAGATACGCAGTATTTT. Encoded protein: CASILGRGYADTQYF.

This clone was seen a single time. The CDR3 DNA reads as TGTGCCAGCAGCTTAACTCCAGGGGACCTCTCTGGAAACACCATATATTTT. As protein: CASSLTPGDLSGNTIYF. The rearrangement joins TRBV7-8 to TRBJ1-3; TRBD1 might be the D (6 bases). Germline values: CDR1 SGHVS, CDR2 FQNEAQ. Between the trimmed V and J ends, which lost 2 bases and 0 bases, there was a span of 14 bases. The CDR3 extends over 17 amino acids.

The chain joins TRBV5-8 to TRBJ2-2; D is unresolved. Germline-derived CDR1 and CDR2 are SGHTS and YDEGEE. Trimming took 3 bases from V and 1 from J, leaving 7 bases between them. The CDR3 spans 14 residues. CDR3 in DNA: TGTGCCAGCAGCTGGGCAGAGAACACCGGGGAGCTGTTTTTT. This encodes CASSWAENTGELFF.

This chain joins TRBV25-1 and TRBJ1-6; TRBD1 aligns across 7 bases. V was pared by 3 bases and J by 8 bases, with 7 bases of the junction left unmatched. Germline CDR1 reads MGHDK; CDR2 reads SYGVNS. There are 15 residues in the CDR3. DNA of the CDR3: TGTGCCAGCAGTGAGTCGGCAGGGGGGTATTCACCCCTCCACTTT. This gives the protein CASSESAGGYSPLHF.

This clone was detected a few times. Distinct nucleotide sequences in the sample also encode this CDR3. The CDR3 region is CASSLGQNTEAFF. CDR3 in DNA: TGTGCCAGCAGTTTAGGGCAGAACACTGAAGCTTTCTTT. V usage is TRBV12-3 or TRBV12-4 and J usage is TRBJ1-1; no clear D gene. CDR3 length: 13 amino acids. The ends were cut back, 1 base at V and 1 base at J, with 4 bases in the middle.

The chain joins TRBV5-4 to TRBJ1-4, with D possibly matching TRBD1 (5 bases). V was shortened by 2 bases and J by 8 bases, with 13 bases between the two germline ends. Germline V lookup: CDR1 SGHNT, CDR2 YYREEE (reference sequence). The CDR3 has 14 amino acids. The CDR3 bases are TGTGCCAGCAGCTTTTTTGGGGCGGAAGAAAAACTGTTTTTT. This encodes CASSFFGAEEKLFF.

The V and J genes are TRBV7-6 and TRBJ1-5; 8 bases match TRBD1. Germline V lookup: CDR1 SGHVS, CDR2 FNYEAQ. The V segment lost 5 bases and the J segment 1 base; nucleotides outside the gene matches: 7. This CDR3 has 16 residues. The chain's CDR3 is CASSAGQAGSNQPQHF. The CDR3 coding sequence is TGTGCCAGCAGCGCGGGACAGGCTGGAAGCAATCAGCCCCAGCATTTT.

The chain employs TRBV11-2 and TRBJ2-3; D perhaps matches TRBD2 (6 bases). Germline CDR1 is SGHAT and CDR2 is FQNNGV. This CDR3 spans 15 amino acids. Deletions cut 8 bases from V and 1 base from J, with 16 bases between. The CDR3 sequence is CASRRWGEGTDTQYF. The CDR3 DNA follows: TGTGCCAGCCGGAGGTGGGGGGAAGGCACAGATACGCAGTATTTT.

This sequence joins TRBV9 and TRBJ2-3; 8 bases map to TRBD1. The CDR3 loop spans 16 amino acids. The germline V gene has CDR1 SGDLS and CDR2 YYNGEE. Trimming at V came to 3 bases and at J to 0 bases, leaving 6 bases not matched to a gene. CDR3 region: CASSGVGTGSTDTQYF. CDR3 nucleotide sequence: TGTGCCAGCAGCGGGGTCGGGACAGGTAGCACAGATACGCAGTATTTT. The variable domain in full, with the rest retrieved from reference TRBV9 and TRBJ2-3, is DSGVTQTPKHLITATGQRVTLRCSPRSGDLSVYWYQQSLDQGLQFLIQYYNGEERAKGNILERFSAQQFPDLHSELNLSSLELGDSALYFCASSGVGTGSTDTQYFGPGTRLTVL.